These 5 T cell receptor beta chains were all obtained from the same sample, sequenced in a study of blood T cells in healthy people across ages. A sample-barcoded 5' primer and a J-beta primer mix were used in a second PCR of roughly 7 to 12 cycles. TCRdb called the 5' RACE reads again in MiXCR, with one record for every CDR3 protein. The sample holds some 760,000 distinct CDR3 sequences, just under 25% seen once. These sequences were also reported in another study, on T cells of mothers and their children.

Sequenced: blood. Receptor source: a boy aged 10-17 years in good health.

The sample holds a few counts of this clonotype. The chain employs TRBV6-4 and TRBJ2-1; 7 bases match TRBD1. The trim removed 5 bases at V and 4 bases at J, leaving 8 bases unmatched. CDR3 length equals 15 residues. The germline V gene has CDR1 MRHNA and CDR2 SNTAGT. CDR3 protein: CASSTGAWDYNEQFF. CDR3 nucleotide sequence: TGTGCCAGCAGTACAGGGGCATGGGATTACAATGAGCAGTTCTTC.

The J gene is TRBJ1-4, the V gene TRBV9, with 8 bases that match TRBD1. V was clipped by 5 bases and J by 10 bases; unmatched bases: 10. This CDR3 has 14 residues. Germline lookup yields CDR1 SGDLS and CDR2 YYNGEE. The CDR3 DNA reads TGTGCCAGCAGGGCCGGGACAGGTCTTGGAAAACTGTTTTTT. Translated: CASRAGTGLGKLFF. The full variable domain, in which reference TRBV9 and TRBJ1-4 provide the parts outside the CDR3, is DSGVTQTPKHLITATGQRVTLRCSPRSGDLSVYWYQQSLDQGLQFLIQYYNGEERAKGNILERFSAQQFPDLHSELNLSSLELGDSALYFCASRAGTGLGKLFFGSGTQLSVL.

This chain joins TRBV7-6 and TRBJ2-3; TRBD2 aligns across 9 bases. This CDR3 region has 15 residues. The ends lost 8 bases at V and 5 bases at J; junction bases unmatched: 11. The germline gives CDR1 SGHVS, CDR2 FNYEAQ. The DNA of the CDR3 is TGTGCCAGCTGCGGGGTTAGCGGGGGTGTAGATACGCAGTATTTT. Translation gives CASCGVSGGVDTQYF.

J is TRBJ2-1 and V is TRBV7-6, with D possibly matching TRBD1 (6 bases). The end of the DNA aligns better with TRBJ2-7, so the J call may be wrong. Germline lookup yields CDR1 SGHVS and CDR2 FNYEAQ. This CDR3 has 14 residues. The CDR3 bases are TGTGCCAGCAGCCCGGTGGGGGCTTCCTACGAGCAGTACTTC. Protein product: CASSPVGASYEQYF.

This clonotype was found a few times. The genes are TRBV6-2 or TRBV6-3 and TRBJ2-5; 8 positions match TRBD1. The DNA end is more similar to TRBJ2-7, so the J call may be wrong. CDR3 length: 17 amino acids. From germline, CDR1 is MNHEY and CDR2 SVGEGT. The CDR3 loop reads CASSYRPGQEVSYEQYF. DNA of the CDR3: TGTGCCAGCAGTTACCGCCCGGGACAGGAAGTTTCCTACGAGCAGTACTTC.